One and the same sample provided the 12 T cell receptor beta chains below, sequenced in a study of human T cells and chemical hapten exposure (dated by TCRdb to about 2021). Sample time point, as interpreted from the label and publication: patch test 2, 6 weeks after DPC sensitization. The treatment or condition label of this sample denotes: therapeutic diphenylcyclopropenone sensitization with weekly scalp DPC. Libraries came from RACE. The sequencer was a NextSeq 500. TCRdb reprocessing: public reads trimmed at Q25 with fastp, clones called with MiXCR, in-frame beta chains kept. Rows with a matching CDR3 protein are joined into one entry that keeps the most common DNA and genes. Counted in this sample were approximately 84,000 distinct CDR3 sequences; roughly 10% of them appeared once. The biggest ten clones account for 1.5% to 2% of the sample. The specimen comprised whole blood, sampled in connection with sensitization to the hapten diphenylcyclopropenone (DPC). These receptor sequences come from a man younger than 30 with alopecia areata. Some clones in this sample may be carry-over from other donors' samples.

This clonotype was seen at least ten times. J is TRBJ1-1 and V is TRBV4-3, with D perhaps matching TRBD1 (6 bases). This CDR3 region has 14 residues. Trimming removed 3 bases from V and 6 bases from J, with 14 bases in between. Germline CDR1 reads LGHNA; CDR2 reads YSLEER. The CDR3 DNA reads as TGCGCCAGCAGCCAGGGGGCAGGGGTCGCTGAAGCTTTCTTT. Encoded protein: CASSQGAGVAEAFF.

The table lists this clonotype with many counts. V gene TRBV29-1 combines with J gene TRBJ2-1; the D is unclear. V lost 6 bases and J 3 bases, leaving 6 bases between the germline ends. The CDR3 runs to 11 residues. Germline V gene sequence: CDR1 SQVTM, CDR2 ANQGSEA. CDR3 in DNA: TGCAGCGTCTACAGCTACAATGAGCAGTTCTTC. As protein: CSVYSYNEQFF.

This clonotype was observed a handful of times. The chain joins TRBV4-3 to TRBJ1-2; weak D call: TRBD1 (6 bases). There are 14 residues in the CDR3. The V and J ends lost 2 bases and 8 bases respectively, with 15 bases between them. Germline lookup yields CDR1 LGHNA and CDR2 YSLEER. CDR3 in amino acids: CASSQTWDIRGYTF. In DNA form, the CDR3 reads TGCGCCAGCAGCCAAACCTGGGACATTCGAGGCTACACCTTC.

This clonotype has ten or more counts. V is TRBV20-1 and J is TRBJ2-5, with 7 bases fitting TRBD1. CDR1 and CDR2 (germline): DFQATT, SNEGSKA (reference sequence). The length of the CDR3 is 13 residues. J was trimmed by 5 bases and V by 3 bases; bases with no gene match: 6. The CDR3 region has the DNA TGCAGTGCTAGGCGAGGGGGCATGGAGACCCAGTACTTC. Translated, it gives CSARRGGMETQYF.

This clonotype has a handful of counts. The chain recombines TRBV21-1 with TRBJ2-7; TRBD1 reflects the table's D call only, with no check against the DNA. TRBV21-1 is a pseudogene segment. This CDR3 region has 15 residues. CDR3 residues: CASMRTGGFSYEQYV. CDR3 nucleotide sequence: TGTGCCAGCATGCGGACAGGGGGCTTCTCCTACGAGCAGTACGTC.

The gene calls are TRBV7-3 and TRBJ2-3; TRBD2 matches at 8 bases. With V trimmed by 5 bases and J by 2 bases, 9 bases remained unmatched. This CDR3 contains 16 residues. From germline, CDR1 is SGHTA and CDR2 FQGTGA. In nucleotides, the CDR3 is TGTGCCAGCAGCCCGACCGGGACTAGAAACACAGATACGCAGTATTTT. This sequence encodes CASSPTGTRNTDTQYF.

This clonotype came up a few times. V usage is TRBV10-1 and J usage is TRBJ2-7; D unclear. This CDR3 spans 10 amino acids. The V and J ends lost 8 bases and 3 bases respectively, with 5 bases between them. Germline values: CDR1 WNHNN, CDR2 SYGVQD (reference sequence). The CDR3 reads CASGNYEQYF. DNA for the CDR3: TGCGCCAGCGGCAACTACGAGCAGTACTTC.

This clonotype was observed at least ten times. CDR3 sequence: CASSTTTNTGELFF. The CDR3 DNA reads TGTGCCAGCAGCACTACAACGAACACCGGGGAGCTGTTTTTT. The rearrangement joins TRBV7-6 to TRBJ2-2, with D unclear. The CDR3 runs 14 residues. V lost 5 bases and J lost 0, with 7 bases in between. Germline loops: CDR1 SGHVS, CDR2 FNYEAQ. The full variable domain, its missing parts supplied by reference TRBV7-6 and TRBJ2-2, is GAGVSQSPRYKVTKRGQDVALRCDPISGHVSLYWYRQALGQGPEFLTYFNYEAQQDKSGLPNDRFSAERPEGSISTLTIQRTEQRDSAMYRCASSTTTNTGELFFGEGSRLTVL.

This clonotype was recorded a few times. V and J are TRBV28 and TRBJ2-2, with no clear D. Germline CDR1 MDHEN, CDR2 SYDVKM. The CDR3 spans 11 residues. V was trimmed by 10 bases and J by 4 bases, leaving 7 bases between them. CDR3 in DNA: TGTGCCACCTTTCTCACCGGGGAGCTGTTTTTT. Its protein is CATFLTGELFF.

In this sample, this clonotype turned up a few times. The rearrangement joins TRBV7-9 to TRBJ2-2; D is possibly TRBD1 (6 bases). The CDR3 loop spans 16 amino acids. CDR1 and CDR2 (germline): SEHNR, FQNEAQ (reference sequence). V gave up 2 bases and J gave up 3 bases, with 13 bases separating them. As DNA, the CDR3 is TGTGCCAGCAGCTTAAGGGGGAGAGGAGACACCGGGGAGCTGTTTTTT. Amino acid sequence: CASSLRGRGDTGELFF.

The table lists this clonotype with many counts. The chain has TRBV27 and TRBJ2-7, with 9 bases matching TRBD1. Germline V gives CDR1 MNHEY, CDR2 SMNVEV (reference sequence). Unmatched junction bases numbered 7, after V lost 4 bases and J lost 3 bases. CDR3 length: 15 residues. CDR3 DNA: TGTGCCAGCAGTTCTCCGGGACAGGGCAGCTACGAGCAGTACTTC. Amino acids: CASSSPGQGSYEQYF.

This clonotype was seen only a few times. The chain is built from TRBV20-1 and TRBJ1-2; 7 bases map to TRBD1. Germline CDR1 is DFQATT and CDR2 is SNEGSKA (reference sequence). CDR3 length: 16 residues. The ends lost 2 bases at V and 1 base at J; junction bases unmatched: 10. Here the CDR3 reads CSARRTTGEDNYGYTF. CDR3 nucleotides: TGCAGTGCTAGACGAACAACAGGGGAGGATAACTATGGCTACACCTTC.